The rows below give T cell receptor beta chains drawn from one sample of a study of blood T cell repertoires in COVID-19. Some clones are missing from TCRdb's copy, which holds only in-frame ones; the method was immunoSEQ multiplex PCR. The repertoire holds some 41,000 clones, with over 80% as singletons. The sample consisted of peripheral blood. The receptors here all came from a man older than 75 in a cohort sampled during active COVID-19. The CDR3 runs from the conserved cysteine through the conserved F or W. The order of the fields is V gene, clone size, CDR3 length, J gene, D gene, CDR3 DNA, CDR3 protein. D genes are given only for firm matches. Size tells how often a clone was seen (once, few, many) or the class of an expanded clone, and some rows leave it out.

V gene: TRBV9
clone size: once
CDR3 length: 15
J gene: TRBJ2-1
D gene: NA
CDR3 DNA: TGTGCCAGCACCCGCGGCGGGGAGATCTACAATGAGCAGTTCTTC
CDR3 protein: CASTRGGEIYNEQFF

V gene: TRBV5-1
clone size: once
CDR3 length: 14
J gene: TRBJ2-1
D gene: NA
CDR3 DNA: TGCGCCAGCACCGACACCGGCTCCTACAATGAGCAGTTCTTC
CDR3 protein: CASTDTGSYNEQFF

V gene: TRBV5-8
clone size: NA
CDR3 length: 13
J gene: TRBJ1-2
D gene: NA
CDR3 DNA: TGTGCCAGCAGCTTGCAGGTTGTCTATGGCTACACCTTC
CDR3 protein: CASSLQVVYGYTF

V gene: TRBV28
clone size: NA
CDR3 length: 15
J gene: TRBJ1-5
D gene: TRBD1
CDR3 DNA: TGTGCCAGCAGCCGTCCCGGGACAGGGAATCAGCCCCAGCATTTT
CDR3 protein: CASSRPGTGNQPQHF

V gene: TRBV18
clone size: NA
CDR3 length: 16
J gene: TRBJ2-3
D gene: NA
CDR3 DNA: TGTGCCAGCTCACCATTAGGGGGTTCCCGCACAGATACGCAGTATTTT
CDR3 protein: CASSPLGGSRTDTQYF

V gene: TRBV6-5
clone size: NA
CDR3 length: 13
J gene: TRBJ2-1
D gene: NA
CDR3 DNA: TGTGCCAGCAGTTACCCATGGAGCAATGAGCAGTTCTTC
CDR3 protein: CASSYPWSNEQFF

V gene: TRBV27
clone size: NA
CDR3 length: 15
J gene: TRBJ2-7
D gene: NA
CDR3 DNA: TGTGCCAGCAGCTCCGGAGGGGCCCCCTCCTACGAGCAGTACTTC
CDR3 protein: CASSSGGAPSYEQYF

V gene: TRBV4-2
clone size: once
CDR3 length: 12
J gene: TRBJ1-1
D gene: NA
CDR3 DNA: TGTGCCACCCAGGGGATGAACACTGAAGCTTTCTTT
CDR3 protein: CATQGMNTEAFF

V gene: TRBV28
clone size: NA
CDR3 length: 12
J gene: TRBJ1-5
D gene: NA
CDR3 DNA: TGTGCCAGCAGTTTACAGGATCAGCCCCAGCATTTT
CDR3 protein: CASSLQDQPQHF

V gene: TRBV5-1
clone size: NA
CDR3 length: 14
J gene: TRBJ1-1
D gene: NA
CDR3 DNA: TGCGCCAGCAGAGTCGACCCCAGGTCGGCTGAAGCTTTCTTT
CDR3 protein: CASRVDPRSAEAFF

V gene: TRBV7-2
clone size: NA
CDR3 length: 15
J gene: TRBJ2-5
D gene: NA
CDR3 DNA: TGTGCCAGCAGCTTTAACGCCGGGACACAAGAGACCCAGTACTTC
CDR3 protein: CASSFNAGTQETQYF

V gene: TRBV7-2
clone size: NA
CDR3 length: 14
J gene: TRBJ2-1
D gene: TRBD2
CDR3 DNA: TGTGCCAGCAGCTTATCCGGGAGGGCCAATGAGCAGTTCTTC
CDR3 protein: CASSLSGRANEQFF

V gene: TRBV6-5
clone size: NA
CDR3 length: 15
J gene: TRBJ2-5
D gene: TRBD2
CDR3 DNA: TGTGCCAGCAGTTACTCGCGACTAGCGGAAGGGACCCAGTACTTC
CDR3 protein: CASSYSRLAEGTQYF

V gene: TRBV6-5
clone size: NA
CDR3 length: 14
J gene: TRBJ1-2
D gene: TRBD1
CDR3 DNA: TGTGCCAGCAGCCACCGGGACAGTCGAAATGGCTACACCTTC
CDR3 protein: CASSHRDSRNGYTF

V gene: TRBV4-1
clone size: few
CDR3 length: 14
J gene: TRBJ1-6
D gene: NA
CDR3 DNA: TGCGCCAGCAGCCAGCCAGGGTACGATTCACCCCTCCACTTT
CDR3 protein: CASSQPGYDSPLHF

V gene: TRBV5-3
clone size: NA
CDR3 length: 14
J gene: TRBJ2-7
D gene: TRBD1
CDR3 DNA: TGTGCCAGAAGCGGGACAGGGACCTCCTACGAGCAGTACTTC
CDR3 protein: CARSGTGTSYEQYF

V gene: TRBV15
clone size: NA
CDR3 length: 14
J gene: TRBJ1-5
D gene: TRBD1
CDR3 DNA: TGTGCCACCAGCAGTAGGACAGGGAGTCAGCCCCAGCATTTT
CDR3 protein: CATSSRTGSQPQHF